The source of this T cell receptor (beta chain) is a study of cytomegalovirus exposure and HLA in healthy donors. General study findings and limits: Of the V segments, some could not be distinguished, including TRBV6-2 and TRBV6-3, and were excluded. As a later analysis revealed, the rate of TCR association differed by HLA locus, with DRB1 most and HLA-C fewest.

This clone was observed a few times. Its antigen is still unknown. The germline gives CDR1 SNHLY, CDR2 FYNNEI. Trimming pared 6 bases from V and 8 bases from J, leaving 16 bases between. The CDR3 contains 14 residues. Both 60 Vbeta primers and 13 Jbeta primers went into the PCR. Repertoires were generated with immunoSEQ multiplex PCR, while TCRdb's copy carries only in-frame clones and drops some. The table records about 87,000 clones, approximately 7.1% of them present only once. The rearrangement joins TRBV2 to TRBJ1-4, with D maybe TRBD1 (6 bases). The sequence was collected from a man aged 50 to 60 in good health and CMV-seronegative. Sequencing input: PBMCs. The CDR3 loop is CASRYLQGGEKLFF. CDR3 DNA: TGTGCCAGCAGATACCTACAGGGCGGAGAAAAACTGTTTTTT.